These 6 T cell receptor beta chains were all obtained from the same sample, sequenced in a study of control samples from healthy donors and cancer patients. Repertoires were generated with immunoSEQ multiplex PCR, while TCRdb's copy carries only in-frame clones and drops some. The repertoire holds tens of thousands of clones, under 90% seen once, with 4.5% to 7% in the top ten. Sequencing used blood. These receptors all come from a man in his forties or fifties in good health.

The V call is TRBV30, the J call TRBJ1-5; possible D gene TRBD1, 5 bases. This CDR3 has 14 amino acids. Germline V gene data show CDR1 as GTSNPN and CDR2 as SVGIG (reference sequence). V lost 3 bases, J lost 6 bases, and 15 bases lay in between. DNA of the CDR3: TGTGCCTGGAGAGGGGCAGGGCGAGGTCAGCCCCAGCATTTT. Its translation: CAWRGAGRGQPQHF.

The chain joins TRBV3-1 (or the pseudogene TRBV3-2) to TRBJ2-1, with a tentative D call TRBD2 (5 bases). V lost 3 bases, J lost 12 bases, and 9 bases lay in between. There are 11 residues in the CDR3. In germline, CDR1 is LGHDT, CDR2 YNNKEL (reference sequence). This CDR3 is CASSQGDVQFF. CDR3 bases: TGTGCCAGCAGCCAGGGAGATGTGCAGTTCTTC.

The chain joins TRBV5-5 to TRBJ1-5; D gene uncertain. The V end lost 4 bases, the J end lost 0 bases, and 11 bases lay between the germline ends. Germline V gene data show CDR1 as SGHKS and CDR2 as YYEKEE (reference sequence). The CDR3 extends over 15 amino acids. The CDR3 DNA reads as TGTGCCAGCAGCATCCTGGGAAATAGCAATCAGCCCCAGCATTTT. It specifies CASSILGNSNQPQHF.

This clone was found once. The V call is TRBV7-9, the J call TRBJ2-6; D might be TRBD1 (6 bases). Germline V lookup: CDR1 SEHNR, CDR2 FQNEAQ (reference sequence). CDR3 size: 17 residues. Trimming removed 5 bases at V and 0 bases at J, with 14 bases between. The CDR3 region is CASSLGQPNSGANVLTF. The CDR3 bases are TGTGCCAGCAGCCTCGGACAGCCTAACTCTGGGGCCAACGTCCTGACTTTC.

This clone was counted a single time. The rearrangement joins TRBV19 to TRBJ2-5; 10 bases line up with TRBD2. CDR3 length: 15 residues. CDR1 is LNHDA and CDR2 is SQIVND in the germline V gene (reference sequence). The V and J ends lost 6 bases and 2 bases, in that order; junction bases with no gene match: 6. The CDR3 nucleotides read TGTGCCAGTAGACAGCGGGGGGGAAATCAAGAGACCCAGTACTTC. This encodes CASRQRGGNQETQYF.

The V gene is TRBV30, the J gene TRBJ1-4; D not certain. V was shortened by 3 bases and J by 2 bases, with 10 bases between the two germline ends. The CDR3 runs 14 residues. The germline V gene encodes CDR1 GTSNPN and CDR2 SVGIG (reference sequence). The CDR3: CAWRAGGTNEKLFF. DNA for the CDR3: TGTGCCTGGAGAGCAGGAGGGACTAATGAAAAACTGTTTTTT.